A selection of T cell receptor beta chains follows, all from one sample in a study of T-cell memory formation after mild COVID-19. TCRdb redid the calling of the 5' RACE reads with MiXCR, one entry per CDR3 protein. The sample lists some 250,000 distinct CDR3 sequences, about a sixth occurring once. Sequencing used PBMCs or a T cell subset sorted from them (not recorded which). The receptor source for this set is a man younger than 35 who had mild COVID-19 (a few samples of this study predate the infection). Cell type and time point are not known. CDR3s include the opening cysteine and the closing phenylalanine or tryptophan. The D gene is left open where the match is weak. A row's size may be missing; if present it is once, few, many or a size class.

NA,TRBJ1-5,NA,TRBV3-1,TGTGCCAGCAGCCAAGGGACATTAGGCAATCAGCCCCAGCATTTT,CASSQGTLGNQPQHF
TRBD1,TRBJ1-1,NA,TRBV13,TGTGCCAGCAGCTTAAGGGGACAGAGGTATGAAGCTTTCTTT,CASSLRGQRYEAFF
TRBD2,TRBJ2-1,NA,TRBV2,TGTGCCAGCACACGTAGCGGGGGGCCGGGCAATGAGCAGTTCTTC,CASTRSGGPGNEQFF
TRBD1,TRBJ1-1,few,TRBV4-3,TGCGCCAGCAGCCAAGGACAGGGGTTTGGAAGGAACACTGAAGCTTTCTTT,CASSQGQGFGRNTEAFF
NA,TRBJ1-3,many,TRBV11-2,TGTGCCAGCAGCCAGAGCCACTCTGGAAACACCATATATTTT,CASSQSHSGNTIYF
NA,TRBJ2-7,NA,TRBV18,TGTGCCAGCTCACCACCGGTCGACAGCTACGAGCAGTACTTC,CASSPPVDSYEQYF
TRBD2,TRBJ2-1,NA,TRBV2,TGTGCCAGCAGTGAACAGGGACTAGTCCACAATGAGCAGTTCTTC,CASSEQGLVHNEQFF
NA,TRBJ1-2,few,TRBV11-2,TGTGCCAGCAGCCCCCCGGGGCGATATGGCTACACCTTC,CASSPPGRYGYTF
NA,TRBJ2-7,NA,TRBV6-5,TGTGCCAGCAGTATCCGGGAGAGGGACTACGAGCAGTACTTC,CASSIRERDYEQYF
NA,TRBJ1-1,few,TRBV29-1,TGCAGCGTTGAAGTGACAGAGGGGACTGAAGCTTTCTTT,CSVEVTEGTEAFF
NA,TRBJ1-3,few,TRBV7-2,TGTGCCAGCAGTTGGGGAGGGTCTGGAAACACCATATATTTT,CASSWGGSGNTIYF
TRBD1,TRBJ2-1,NA,TRBV7-9,TGTGCCCCGGGGACAGGGTCGAATGAGCAGTTCTTC,CAPGTGSNEQFF
NA,TRBJ2-7,few,TRBV10-3,TGTGCCATCAGTCCCGGAACCGCTAGCTACGAGCAGTACTTC,CAISPGTASYEQYF
NA,TRBJ2-5,few,TRBV5-1,TGCGCCAGCAGCTTGAGACACCTCCAAGAGACCCAGTACTTC,CASSLRHLQETQYF
NA,TRBJ2-5,few,TRBV20-1,TGCAGTGTCCGAGCGTCGGGGCAAGAGACCCAGTACTTC,CSVRASGQETQYF
NA,TRBJ1-3,NA,TRBV3-1,TGTGCCAGCAGCCAAGACAGCGGTGACACCATATATTTT,CASSQDSGDTIYF
NA,TRBJ2-4,NA,TRBV6-1,TGTGCCAGCAAATTCGGTGGGGGAAACATTCAGTACTTC,CASKFGGGNIQYF
TRBD1,TRBJ1-2,few,TRBV20-1,TGCAGTGCTAGACGAGGGGGCGCGCTAGATGGCTACACCTTC,CSARRGGALDGYTF
NA,TRBJ1-1,NA,TRBV20-1,TGCAGTGCTAGACAGAACACTGAAGCTTTCTTT,CSARQNTEAFF
NA,TRBJ2-1,NA,TRBV7-9,TGTGCCAGCAGCATCTTGGACAGTGGGGACTACAATGAGCAGTTCTTC,CASSILDSGDYNEQFF
NA,TRBJ2-5,NA,TRBV24-1,TGTGCCACCAGTGACTCTACGATAAAGACCCAGTACTTC,CATSDSTIKTQYF
NA,TRBJ2-3,many,TRBV7-2,TGTGCCAGCAGCCAACCGACAGATACGCAGTATTTT,CASSQPTDTQYF
TRBD2,TRBJ2-1,NA,TRBV7-9,TGTGCCAGCAGCGCACTAGCGGGGGGCCCCGTCGAGGAGCAGTTCTTC,CASSALAGGPVEEQFF
TRBD2,TRBJ2-5,NA,TRBV12-3/TRBV12-4,TGTGCCAGCAGTTTAGCCCTTACTGGGACTAGCGGGGGTAAAGAGACCCAGTACTTC,CASSLALTGTSGGKETQYF
NA,TRBJ1-1,many,TRBV20-1,TGCAGTCCCCTAAGTGGGGTAATGAACACTGAAGCTTTCTTT,CSPLSGVMNTEAFF
NA,TRBJ2-3,few,TRBV29-1,TGCAGCTTTGACCCCGGGTCCTACCTTTTTGAGACAGATACGCAGTATTTT,CSFDPGSYLFETDTQYF
TRBD2,TRBJ2-3,NA,TRBV7-6,TGTGCCAGCTCCGGGAGGGGACCAGCCACAGATACGCAGTATTTT,CASSGRGPATDTQYF
TRBD1,TRBJ1-2,NA,TRBV7-9,TGTGCCAGCAGCTTTGGAGGGGGCCTCTTTCCCGGCTACACCTTC,CASSFGGGLFPGYTF
TRBD1,TRBJ1-6,NA,TRBV2,TGTGCCAGCGGGGAGGACAGGGGATTCAATTCACCCCTCCACTTT,CASGEDRGFNSPLHF
TRBD1,TRBJ1-6,few,TRBV20-1,TGCAGTGCTAGAGACCCCGCAGGGGGATTTTCACCCCTCCACTTT,CSARDPAGGFSPLHF
TRBD1,TRBJ2-5,few,TRBV28,TGTGCCAGCACCTTCCTCGGGACAGTCGGAGGGACCCAGTACTTC,CASTFLGTVGGTQYF
NA,TRBJ1-2,NA,TRBV20-1,TGCAGTGCTAGAGATTATGGTCAGGGGAAGGGCTATGGCTACACCTTC,CSARDYGQGKGYGYTF
NA,TRBJ2-2,NA,TRBV7-2,TGTGCCAGCAGCTTTGCCCCCGTGGGAACCGGGGAGCTGTTTTTT,CASSFAPVGTGELFF
NA,TRBJ2-6,many,TRBV5-1,TGCGCCAGCAGCCACGGCTCCTCTGGGGCCAACGTCCTGACTTTC,CASSHGSSGANVLTF
NA,TRBJ2-3,NA,TRBV11-2,TGTGCCAGCAGCTTAAGGCCAGGGTCGGCAGATACGCAGTATTTT,CASSLRPGSADTQYF
NA,TRBJ2-2,many,TRBV7-2,TGTGCCAGCAGCTTAGTTAGTACCGGGGAGCTGTTTTTT,CASSLVSTGELFF
NA,TRBJ2-7,few,TRBV11-1,TGTGCCAGCAGCTTAAAATTTGGGGCCTACGAGCAGTACTTC,CASSLKFGAYEQYF
NA,TRBJ2-1,NA,TRBV7-8,TGTGCCAGCAGCTTAACGTACTCCTACAATGAGCAGTTCTTC,CASSLTYSYNEQFF
NA,TRBJ2-2,few,TRBV12-3/TRBV12-4,TGTGCCAGCAGTTATAGACTAGTCGACACCGGGGAGCTGTTTTTT,CASSYRLVDTGELFF
NA,TRBJ1-1,NA,TRBV30,TGTGCCTGGGCCGGACATTCGAACACTGAAGCTTTCTTT,CAWAGHSNTEAFF
TRBD2,TRBJ2-2,few,TRBV29-1,TGCAGCGTTCGTCCGGGTAGCGGGGGGAACACCGGGGAGCTGTTTTTT,CSVRPGSGGNTGELFF
NA,TRBJ1-2,few,TRBV12-3/TRBV12-4,TGTGCCAGCAGAGCAGGGTCCTATGGCTACACCTTC,CASRAGSYGYTF